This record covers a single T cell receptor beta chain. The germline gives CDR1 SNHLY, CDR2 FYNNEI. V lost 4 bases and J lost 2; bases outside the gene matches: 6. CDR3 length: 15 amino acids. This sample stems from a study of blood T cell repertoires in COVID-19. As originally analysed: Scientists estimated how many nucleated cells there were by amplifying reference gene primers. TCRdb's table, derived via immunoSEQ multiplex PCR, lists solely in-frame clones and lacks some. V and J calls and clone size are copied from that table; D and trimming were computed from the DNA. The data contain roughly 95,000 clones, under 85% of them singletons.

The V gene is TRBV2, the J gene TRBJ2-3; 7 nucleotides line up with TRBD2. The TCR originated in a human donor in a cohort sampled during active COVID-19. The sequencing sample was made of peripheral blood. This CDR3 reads CASSVQGGPTDTQYF. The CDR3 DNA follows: TGTGCCAGCAGTGTTCAGGGAGGGCCCACAGATACGCAGTATTTT.